Detailed here is one TCR beta chain. Its target is not known. Clones were read by immunoSEQ multiplex PCR, and TCRdb kept only the in-frame ones, dropping some. Of approximately 840,000 clones in the sample, about 96% were seen once. Selected positively for CCR7 and CD45RO-negative, naive CD8 cells excluded terminally differentiated effector memory CD45RA+ cells. These data belong to a study of shared clonotypes between healthy human individuals. Study overall: Three CD4 naive, three CD4 memory, two CD8 naive and one CD8 memory plate were used per donor. The study, taken as a whole, reports: Generation probabilities were higher for clonotypes shared across all four sorted-subset donors than for unshared ones.

There are 14 residues in the CDR3. CDR1 MNHEY and CDR2 SVGAGI come from the germline V gene. Trimming pared 6 bases from V and 0 bases from J, leaving 9 bases between. The TCR was taken from a man younger than 40 in good health. The sequenced sample consisted of naive CD8+ T cells sorted from blood. The V and J genes are TRBV6-5 and TRBJ2-1; D assignment may be TRBD1 or TRBD2 (5 bases each). The CDR3 spells CASSGAASYNEQFF. In DNA, the CDR3 is TGTGCCAGCAGCGGGGCGGCCTCCTACAATGAGCAGTTCTTC.